Shown below are 17 T cell receptor beta chains from a single sample sequenced in a study of T cell changes during pregnancy in multiple sclerosis. The repertoire was sequenced with immunoSEQ multiplex PCR; TCRdb's copy has only in-frame clones and lacks some. The sample carries about 110,000 clones, around 92% recorded once. Sequencing was performed on peripheral blood, taken after pregnancy. The receptors were sampled from a female donor with multiple sclerosis, enrolled in a pregnancy study.

V is TRBV11-3 and J is TRBJ1-1; D possibly corresponds to TRBD1 (6 bases). From germline, CDR1 is SGHNT and CDR2 YENEEA. V was clipped by 3 bases and J by 5 bases, with 13 bases between them. The CDR3 sequence is 14 residues long. For the CDR3, the DNA is TGTGCCAGCAGCTTGGGGGGGCCGAGGACTGAAGCTTTCTTT. The encoded protein is CASSLGGPRTEAFF.

This chain links TRBV7-7 with TRBJ2-7; 7 nucleotides align to TRBD1. Germline lookup yields CDR1 SSHAT and CDR2 FNYEAQ (reference sequence). The ends lost 1 base at V and 1 base at J; junction bases unmatched: 4. The CDR3 is made up of 15 amino acids. The DNA for the CDR3 is TGTGCCAGCAGCTTAGGAGGGGGCAGTTCCTACGAGCAGTACTTC. Protein: CASSLGGGSSYEQYF.

The table lists this clone with a count of one. CDR3 nucleotides: TGTGCCAGCAGCCTCGGGACAGGTTGGACTAATGAAAAACTGTTTTTT. Amino acids: CASSLGTGWTNEKLFF. The gene calls are TRBV5-8 and TRBJ1-4; TRBD1 aligns across 8 bases. CDR1 is SGHTS, CDR2 YDEGEE, per germline. The CDR3 covers 16 residues. The V and J ends lost 4 bases and 2 bases, in that order; junction bases with no gene match: 7. Together with reference TRBV5-8 and TRBJ1-4, the CDR3 gives the full variable domain: EAGVTQSPTHLIKTRGQQATLRCSPISGHTSVYWYQQALGLGLQFLLWYDEGEERNRGNFPPRFSGRQFPNYSSELNVNALELEDSALYLCASSLGTGWTNEKLFFGSGTQLSVL.

Written as DNA, the CDR3 is TGTGCCAGCAGCTATCGGAGCTCCTACGAGCAGTACTTC. This translates into CASSYRSSYEQYF. V and J are TRBV27 and TRBJ2-7; D remains ambiguous. V dropped 6 bases and J dropped 0 bases, with 9 bases sitting between them. Germline assignment: CDR1 MNHEY and CDR2 SMNVEV (reference sequence). This CDR3 contains 13 residues.

The chain combines TRBV29-1 with TRBJ1-1, with 8 bases lining up with TRBD1. The germline CDR1 and CDR2 sequences are SQVTM and ANQGSEA. The V and J ends lost 6 bases and 3 bases, in that order; junction bases with no gene match: 9. The CDR3 extends over 14 amino acids. CDR3: CSVDGQGGYTEAFF. Written as DNA, the CDR3 is TGCAGCGTAGATGGACAGGGAGGTTACACTGAAGCTTTCTTT.

The table lists this clone with a count of one. The rearrangement links TRBV4-1 to TRBJ1-1, with 7 bases aligning to TRBD1. Germline V gene data show CDR1 as MGHRA and CDR2 as YSYEKL. CDR3 length: 17 amino acids. V was pared by 0 bases and J by 1 base, with 8 bases of the junction left unmatched. CDR3 in DNA: TGCGCCAGCAGCCAAGATGGGACGGGACAGACGAACACTGAAGCTTTCTTT. It specifies CASSQDGTGQTNTEAFF.

The V and J genes are TRBV9 and TRBJ1-1; D gene ambiguous. The ends were cut back, 4 bases at V and 2 bases at J, with 12 bases in the middle. CDR3 size: 14 residues. Germline V gene data show CDR1 as SGDLS and CDR2 as YYNGEE. CDR3: CASSPSPVNTEAFF. The CDR3 nucleotides read TGTGCCAGCAGCCCATCCCCGGTTAACACTGAAGCTTTCTTT. Together with reference TRBV9 and TRBJ1-1, the CDR3 gives the full variable domain: DSGVTQTPKHLITATGQRVTLRCSPRSGDLSVYWYQQSLDQGLQFLIQYYNGEERAKGNILERFSAQQFPDLHSELNLSSLELGDSALYFCASSPSPVNTEAFFGQGTRLTVV.

The genes are TRBV5-5 and TRBJ2-7; 7 bases are a match to TRBD2. The germline CDR1 and CDR2 sequences are SGHKS and YYEKEE (reference sequence). The trim removed 4 bases at V and 2 bases at J, leaving 12 bases unmatched. The CDR3 runs to 16 residues. The CDR3 DNA reads as TGTGCCAGCAGCCCCGGGGCTCCGCGGGGGACCTACGAGCAGTACTTC. Amino acid sequence: CASSPGAPRGTYEQYF.

The V and J genes are TRBV6-4 and TRBJ2-2; weak D call: TRBD2 (5 bases). V shed 6 bases and J shed 3 bases, with 14 bases lying between them. This CDR3 spans 15 amino acids. Germline CDR1 MRHNA, CDR2 SNTAGT. CDR3: CASRASIAHTGELFF. The CDR3 bases are TGTGCCAGCAGAGCCAGTATAGCGCACACCGGGGAGCTGTTTTTT.

The genes are TRBV6-6 and TRBJ1-6, with 8 positions matching TRBD1. The V segment lost 2 bases and the J segment 9 bases; nucleotides outside the gene matches: 3. CDR3 length: 14 amino acids. The germline V gene has CDR1 MNHNY and CDR2 SVGAGI (reference sequence). Here the CDR3 reads CASSYPDRVSPLHF. The CDR3 nucleotides are TGTGCCAGCAGTTACCCGGACAGGGTTTCACCCCTCCACTTT.

The chain links TRBV29-1 to TRBJ2-1; 7 positions match TRBD1. Germline lookup yields CDR1 SQVTM and CDR2 ANQGSEA. The ends lost 2 bases at V and 0 bases at J; junction bases unmatched: 13. The CDR3 totals 18 residues. The CDR3 coding sequence is TGCAGCGTTGAAACGGCAGGGGGAGCGACCATCTCCTACAATGAGCAGTTCTTC. This encodes CSVETAGGATISYNEQFF.

This clone was detected once. The CDR3 carries no conserved terminal phenylalanine or tryptophan, so it likely arises from a read error. The DNA is omitted, as the CDR3 cannot be located on it reliably, and the CDR3 follows TCRdb's listing. The CDR3: CASSTGGEVL. The gene calls are TRBV19 and TRBJ1-3; the table's D gene call, TRBD1, was not cross checked with the DNA. The CDR3 spans 10 residues, counting both ends. CDR1 LNHDA and CDR2 SQIVND come from the germline V gene (reference sequence).

This chain connects TRBV13 to TRBJ2-3, with D maybe TRBD2 (5 bases). V was shortened by 8 bases and J by 2 bases, with 8 bases between the two germline ends. Germline V gives CDR1 PRHDT, CDR2 FYEKMQ (reference sequence). The CDR3 loop spans 12 amino acids. The CDR3 protein is CASRGYTDTQYF. The CDR3 nucleotides read TGTGCCAGCCGGGGATACACAGATACGCAGTATTTT. Based on the CDR3 plus reference TRBV13 and TRBJ2-3, the full variable domain is AAGVIQSPRHLIKEKRETATLKCYPIPRHDTVYWYQQGPGQDPQFLISFYEKMQSDKGSIPDRFSAQQFSDYHSELNMSSLELGDSALYFCASRGYTDTQYFGPGTRLTVL.

The rearrangement links TRBV28 to TRBJ1-4; 9 bases line up with TRBD1. Germline V CDR1 and CDR2: MDHEN, SYDVKM. V lost 10 bases, J lost 7 bases, and 16 bases stayed unmatched. CDR3 length: 16 residues. The CDR3: CATKDRGAANSEKLFF. In DNA, the CDR3 is TGTGCCACCAAGGACAGGGGAGCTGCCAATTCTGAAAAACTGTTTTTT.

This chain links TRBV11-2 with TRBJ1-1; maybe TRBD1 (5 bases). V lost 1 base and J 0 bases, leaving 9 bases between the germline ends. The CDR3 loop spans 15 amino acids. From germline, CDR1 is SGHAT and CDR2 FQNNGV. The CDR3, as DNA: TGTGCCAGCAGCTTAGGACGACAGATGAACACTGAAGCTTTCTTT. It translates to CASSLGRQMNTEAFF.

CDR3 sequence (DNA): TGTGCCATCGACCAGGGGAAGCCGAACACCGGGGAGCTGTTTTTT. Amino acid sequence: CAIDQGKPNTGELFF. The chain combines TRBV10-3 with TRBJ2-2; D might be TRBD1 (6 bases). Germline V CDR1 and CDR2: ENHRY, SYGVKD. Trimming took off 8 bases at V and 0 bases at J, with 13 bases between the two ends. The CDR3 runs 15 residues.

V is TRBV7-9 and J is TRBJ1-2; 12 bases are shared with TRBD1. The CDR3 is made up of 15 amino acids. Germline CDR1 reads SEHNR; CDR2 reads FQNEAQ (reference sequence). Unmatched junction bases numbered 9, after V lost 7 bases and J lost 6 bases. The CDR3 is CASTNRDRGPNGYTF. In DNA, the CDR3 is TGTGCCAGCACCAATCGGGACAGGGGGCCCAATGGCTACACCTTC.